Shown below are 24 T cell receptor beta chains from a single sample sequenced in a study of blood T cell repertoires in COVID-19. Produced via immunoSEQ multiplex PCR; TCRdb's table is partial and in-frame only. The data show fewer than 250,000 clones, 80% to 90% seen once. Source material: PBMCs or T cells enriched from blood (not recorded which). The receptors shown here come from a woman between 18 and 30 years old who had recovered from COVID-19.

This chain connects TRBV5-3 to TRBJ2-1, with 8 bases lining up with TRBD2. TRBV5-3 is an ORF for which the function is uncertain. The CDR3 is 16 amino acids. The J segment lost 4 bases and the V segment lost 4 bases, leaving 10 bases of the junction unmatched. CDR3 amino acids: CARSPDGGAQYNEQFF. The CDR3 nucleotides read TGTGCCAGAAGCCCGGACGGGGGGGCCCAATACAATGAGCAGTTCTTC.

The chain carries TRBV16 and TRBJ1-1; no definite D call. Per germline, CDR1 KGHSY and CDR2 FQNENV. The length of the CDR3 is 12 residues. Trimming left V 8 bases short and J 0 bases short, with 7 bases between. CDR3 amino acids: CASGGMNTEAFF. In nucleotides, the CDR3 is TGTGCCAGCGGCGGCATGAACACTGAAGCTTTCTTT. Together with reference TRBV16 and TRBJ1-1, the CDR3 gives the full variable domain: GEEVAQTPKHLVRGEGQKAKLYCAPIKGHSYVFWYQQVLKNEFKFLISFQNENVFDETGMPKERFSAKCLPNSPCSLEIQATKLEDSAVYFCASGGMNTEAFFGQGTRLTVV.

The chain joins TRBV9 to TRBJ1-1; a weak D match, TRBD1 (6 bases). Per the germline V gene, CDR1 is SGDLS and CDR2 is YYNGEE. The CDR3 has 13 amino acids. The V gene lost 7 bases and the J gene lost 3 bases, with 13 bases spanning the gap. CDR3 bases: TGTGCCAGCGCGGCAGGGGCGGACACTGAAGCTTTCTTT. This translates into CASAAGADTEAFF.

The V gene is TRBV10-3, the J gene TRBJ1-5, with a weak D call TRBD1 (5 bases). This CDR3 is built from 14 residues. Germline CDR1 and CDR2: ENHRY and SYGVKD. The ends were cut back, 6 bases at V and 6 bases at J, with 15 bases in the middle. In nucleotides, the CDR3 is TGTGCCATCAGCTCAGGACATTCGACTCAGCCCCAGCATTTT. Translated, it gives CAISSGHSTQPQHF.

The rearrangement links TRBV6-5 to TRBJ1-3; D gene ambiguous. The germline gives CDR1 MNHEY, CDR2 SVGAGI. The V and J ends lost 4 bases and 0 bases respectively, with 10 bases between them. The CDR3 runs 15 residues. The CDR3 sequence: CASSSDGASGNTIYF. The CDR3 region has the DNA TGTGCCAGCAGTTCCGATGGAGCCTCTGGAAACACCATATATTTT.

This sequence joins TRBV4-1 and TRBJ2-7, with 7 bases aligning to TRBD2. This CDR3 has 17 residues. The germline gives CDR1 MGHRA, CDR2 YSYEKL. After removal of 1 base from V and 0 bases from J, the junction contained 9 bases not matched to a gene. The CDR3 is CASSQAPLASSSYEQYF. The CDR3 nucleotides are TGCGCCAGCAGCCAAGCACCACTAGCGTCGAGCTCCTACGAGCAGTACTTC.

This chain joins TRBV5-1 and TRBJ2-1; D may be TRBD1 (6 bases). V lost 0 bases and J lost 1, with 11 bases in between. Germline V lookup: CDR1 SGHRS, CDR2 YFSETQ. The CDR3 sequence is 16 residues long. CDR3 sequence (DNA): TGCGCCAGCAGCTTGGGTTCAGGGGAGTCCTACAATGAGCAGTTCTTC. The encoded protein is CASSLGSGESYNEQFF.

The V call is TRBV5-1, the J call TRBJ2-1, with D tentatively TRBD2 (6 bases). The CDR3 length is 14 residues. Trimming pared 1 base from V and 4 bases from J, leaving 9 bases between. Germline CDR1 and CDR2: SGHRS and YFSETQ. Written as DNA, the CDR3 is TGCGCCAGCAGCTTGTCGGGGGATTACAATGAGCAGTTCTTC. Protein sequence: CASSLSGDYNEQFF.

The chain combines TRBV13 with TRBJ2-1; 11 bases align to TRBD2. V lost 5 bases and J lost 4; bases outside the gene matches: 4. Germline V gene sequence: CDR1 PRHDT, CDR2 FYEKMQ (reference sequence). The length of the CDR3 is 15 residues. In DNA, the CDR3 is TGTGCCAGCAGCCAACTAGCGGGGGAGTACAATGAGCAGTTCTTC. Translated, it gives CASSQLAGEYNEQFF.

The J gene is TRBJ2-7, the V gene TRBV6-2 or TRBV6-3, with TRBD2 identical over 10 bases. Germline CDR1 and CDR2: MNHEY and SVGEGT. The junction had 8 bases not matched to a gene; V was cut back by 4 bases and J by 2 bases. This CDR3 has 16 amino acids. Written as DNA, the CDR3 is TGTGCCAGCAGTTCCTTTCCGGGACTAGCGACCTACGAGCAGTACTTC. Residues: CASSSFPGLATYEQYF.

The rearrangement links TRBV11-2 to TRBJ2-1; 11 bases are shared with TRBD2. Losses at the gene ends were 6 bases for V and 13 bases for J; bases not matched to a gene: 17. Per germline, CDR1 SGHAT and CDR2 FQNNGV. The CDR3 is 16 amino acids. The CDR3 DNA is TGTGCCAGCAGATTCACTAGCGGGGGCTCTCCGATCTCCCAGTTCTTC. Its protein product is CASRFTSGGSPISQFF.

The chain uses TRBV28 and TRBJ1-2; D is uncertain. The length of the CDR3 is 14 residues. Germline V gene lookup returns CDR1 MDHEN and CDR2 SYDVKM. V was clipped by 5 bases and J by 2 bases, with 12 bases between them. The CDR3 spells CASSTGSLNYGYTF. The CDR3, as DNA: TGTGCCAGCAGTACCGGGTCTTTAAACTATGGCTACACCTTC.

CDR3 in amino acids: CASSWGAYNEQFF. In DNA form, the CDR3 reads TGTGCCAGCAGCTGGGGGGCCTACAATGAGCAGTTCTTC. The chain carries TRBV5-5 and TRBJ2-1, with D maybe TRBD2 (6 bases). V lost 3 bases and J 2 bases, leaving 6 bases between the germline ends. The CDR3 length is 13 residues. The germline V gene encodes CDR1 SGHKS and CDR2 YYEKEE (reference sequence).

J is TRBJ1-5 and V is TRBV6-1; D not resolved. CDR3 length: 15 residues. Trimming pared 3 bases from V and 4 bases from J, leaving 13 bases between. Germline CDR1 is MNHNS and CDR2 is SASEGT. For the CDR3, the DNA is TGTGCCAGCAGTGACCCCCGGGTCCTTAATCAGCCCCAGCATTTT. It specifies CASSDPRVLNQPQHF.

The chain couples TRBV5-1 to TRBJ1-1; D unresolved. The V end was cut by 0 bases, the J end by 5 bases, with 11 bases between. The CDR3 length is 14 residues. Germline assignment: CDR1 SGHRS and CDR2 YFSETQ. DNA for the CDR3: TGCGCCAGCAGCTTGGTAGAAGATAGAACTGAAGCTTTCTTT. This translates into CASSLVEDRTEAFF.

As for this clone: At the DNA level, this CDR3 is encoded by other sequences in the same sample as well. This chain links TRBV19 with TRBJ1-2, with 9 bases that match TRBD1. Germline V gene lookup returns CDR1 LNHDA and CDR2 SQIVND (reference sequence). The junction had 7 bases not matched to a gene; V was cut back by 6 bases and J by 8 bases. The CDR3 has 13 residues. CDR3 protein: CASSLQGARGYTF. The CDR3 DNA reads as TGTGCCAGTAGCCTACAGGGGGCGCGCGGCTACACCTTC.

The rearrangement joins TRBV28 to TRBJ1-1; no reliable D call. The CDR3 sequence is 12 residues long. Trimming shortened V by 5 bases and J by 4 bases, and 8 bases separated the two germline ends. The germline V gene encodes CDR1 MDHEN and CDR2 SYDVKM. For the CDR3, the DNA is TGTGCCAGCAGTCGACTCGGCACTGAAGCTTTCTTT. Encoded protein: CASSRLGTEAFF.

V and J are TRBV27 and TRBJ2-7, with D maybe TRBD1 (6 bases). With 7 bases removed from V and 6 bases from J, the gap between germline ends came to 13 bases. CDR3 length equals 12 residues. Germline V gives CDR1 MNHEY, CDR2 SMNVEV (reference sequence). The CDR3 sequence: CASTTGSSEQYF. As DNA, the CDR3 is TGTGCCAGCACTACAGGGTCGAGCGAGCAGTACTTC.

This clone was seen a handful of times. V and J are TRBV11-3 and TRBJ2-1; TRBD1 might be the D (6 bases). This CDR3 is 14 amino acids long. Germline V lookup: CDR1 SGHNT, CDR2 YENEEA. Trimming took 0 bases from V and 7 from J, leaving 10 bases between them. CDR3 coding DNA: TGTGCCAGCAGCTTAGACGGGACAAGGAATGAGCAGTTCTTC. This encodes CASSLDGTRNEQFF.

The chain combines TRBV18 with TRBJ1-4; D possibly corresponds to TRBD1 (6 bases). The length of the CDR3 is 18 residues. The V gene's germline CDR1 is KGHSH and CDR2 LQKENI. The V gene lost 6 bases and the J gene lost 2 bases, with 22 bases spanning the gap. The CDR3 coding sequence is TGTGCCAGCTCCCCTATAAGGGGGGGCGCGGGTACTAATGAAAAACTGTTTTTT. It encodes CASSPIRGGAGTNEKLFF.

The rearrangement links TRBV6-5 to TRBJ1-2; D remains ambiguous. V was clipped by 4 bases and J by 4 bases, with 10 bases between them. The CDR3 loop spans 13 amino acids. The germline V gene encodes CDR1 MNHEY and CDR2 SVGAGI. The DNA for the CDR3 is TGTGCCAGCAGTTCCGCCTCTACCTATGGCTACACCTTC. It encodes CASSSASTYGYTF.

This chain connects TRBV6-5 to TRBJ1-1; tentative D call: TRBD1 (5 bases). V was shortened by 5 bases and J by 4 bases, with 17 bases between the two germline ends. This CDR3 has 15 residues. Germline lookup yields CDR1 MNHEY and CDR2 SVGAGI. The CDR3 spells CASSRHGGTATEAFF. CDR3 sequence (DNA): TGTGCCAGCAGTCGCCACGGGGGAACCGCCACTGAAGCTTTCTTT.

This clone was picked up a small number of times. The genes are TRBV21-1 and TRBJ2-7; TRBD1, as called in the table, went unchecked against the DNA. TRBV21-1 is recorded as a pseudogene. This CDR3 contains 16 residues. The chain's CDR3 is CASSIDFRASSYEQYF. The DNA of the CDR3 is TGTGCCAGCAGCATCGATTTCAGGGCCAGCTCCTACGAGCAGTACTTC.

J is TRBJ1-6 and V is TRBV7-9, with 7 positions matching TRBD1. The CDR3 runs 15 residues. In germline, CDR1 is SEHNR, CDR2 FQNEAQ (reference sequence). Losses at the gene ends were 5 bases for V and 7 bases for J; bases not matched to a gene: 8. CDR3 DNA: TGTGCCAGCAGCCCCGCCGGACAGGCAAATTCACCCCTCCACTTT. Translation gives CASSPAGQANSPLHF. Filled out from reference TRBV7-9 and TRBJ1-6, the complete variable domain reads DTGVSQNPRHKITKRGQNVTFRCDPISEHNRLYWYRQTLGQGPEFLTYFQNEAQLEKSRLLSDRFSAERPKGSFSTLEIQRTEQGDSAMYLCASSPAGQANSPLHFGNGTRLTVT.